One and the same sample provided the 9 T cell receptor beta chains below, sequenced in a study of T cell repertoires in cytomegalovirus infection. Using its own MiXCR run on the reads, TCRdb lists one record per CDR3 protein. Of roughly 720,000 distinct CDR3 sequences detected, about 40% appear once; the ten largest clones hold 2.5% to 3.5%. The sample was PBMCs. The receptors here all came from a human donor in good health (CMV status not recorded). Some clones in this sample may be carry-over from other donors' samples.

This clonotype came up a few times. This rearrangement joins TRBV27 to TRBJ2-1, with 7 bases that match TRBD2. The J segment lost 7 bases and the V segment lost 3 bases, leaving 3 bases of the junction unmatched. CDR3 size: 13 residues. CDR1 is MNHEY, CDR2 SMNVEV, per germline (reference sequence). The CDR3 nucleotides are TGTGCCAGCAGTTTCTGGGAGGGGAATGAGCAGTTCTTC. It specifies CASSFWEGNEQFF.

The chain couples TRBV4-1 to TRBJ2-2; 8 nucleotides align to TRBD1. The length of the CDR3 is 17 residues. Germline assignment: CDR1 MGHRA and CDR2 YSYEKL. Trimming cost V 0 bases and J 3 bases; bases outside gene matches: 6. The CDR3 DNA follows: TGCGCCAGCAGCCAAGAAATCGGACAGGGCGACACCGGGGAGCTGTTTTTT. It yields the protein CASSQEIGQGDTGELFF.

This clonotype came up a few times. The rearrangement uses TRBV20-1 and TRBJ2-3; perhaps D is TRBD1 or TRBD2 (5 bases each). Germline lookup yields CDR1 DFQATT and CDR2 SNEGSKA (reference sequence). The CDR3 totals 13 residues. Trimming cost V 3 bases and J 2 bases, with 9 bases left between them. The CDR3 sequence: CSASRGPTDTQYF. In DNA, the CDR3 is TGCAGTGCTAGTCGGGGACCCACAGATACGCAGTATTTT.

This clonotype was detected a few times. The chain carries TRBV29-1 and TRBJ1-1; the D is unclear. V was shortened by 4 bases and J by 6 bases, with 12 bases between the two germline ends. Germline CDR1 and CDR2: SQVTM and ANQGSEA. The length of the CDR3 is 12 residues. The DNA of the CDR3 is TGCAGCGTTGCAGTCTCAAACGCTGAAGCTTTCTTT. This gives the protein CSVAVSNAEAFF.

In its sample, this clonotype was seen a few times. The chain uses TRBV6-5 and TRBJ2-3; the D is unclear. Germline CDR1 MNHEY, CDR2 SVGAGI. V dropped 7 bases and J dropped 4 bases, with 15 bases sitting between them. This CDR3 region has 14 residues. The CDR3: CASKGSLFSDTQYF. CDR3 DNA sequence: TGTGCCAGCAAGGGTAGCCTTTTCTCAGATACGCAGTATTTT.

About this clonotype: One junction end does not reproduce the germline sequence, and a read error may be involved. The chain links TRBV12-3 or TRBV12-4 to TRBJ1-1; no definite D call. The CDR3 has 15 residues. The CDR3 DNA is TGTTCCAGCAGGTTACTAGGGTACGGAGACACTGAAGCTTTCTTT. Translated: CSSRLLGYGDTEAFF.

The chain couples TRBV7-6 to TRBJ1-1; 8 bases line up with TRBD1. Trimming at V came to 0 bases and at J to 8 bases, leaving 11 bases not matched to a gene. The CDR3 loop spans 16 amino acids. Per germline, CDR1 SGHVS and CDR2 FNYEAQ. CDR3 bases: TGTGCCAGCAGCTTAGCGGGACAGGCCCGTAGGGAGGAAGCTTTCTTT. Translation gives CASSLAGQARREEAFF. The whole variable domain, remainder taken from reference TRBV7-6 and TRBJ1-1, is GAGVSQSPRYKVTKRGQDVALRCDPISGHVSLYWYRQALGQGPEFLTYFNYEAQQDKSGLPNDRFSAERPEGSISTLTIQRTEQRDSAMYRCASSLAGQARREEAFFGQGTRLTVV.

In DNA form, the CDR3 reads TGTGCCAGTAGATCCTCTAGCGTCTCCTACAATGAGCAGTTCTTC. This codes for CASRSSSVSYNEQFF. The chain couples TRBV19 to TRBJ2-1; a possible D gene is TRBD2 (6 bases). Trimming left V 6 bases short and J 0 bases short, with 12 bases between. Germline V gene data show CDR1 as LNHDA and CDR2 as SQIVND (reference sequence). The CDR3 contains 15 residues.

As to this clonotype: This clone may be a read error of a much larger clone one base away. The chain carries TRBV7-2 and TRBJ2-7; D gene uncertain. CDR1 SGHTA and CDR2 FQGNSA come from the germline V gene. The CDR3 runs to 15 residues. V shed 5 bases and J shed 2 bases, with 16 bases lying between them. DNA for the CDR3: TGTGCCAGCAGCGCAGAATTAGTGGGAACCTACGAGCAGTACTTC. Translating it yields CASSAELVGTYEQYF.